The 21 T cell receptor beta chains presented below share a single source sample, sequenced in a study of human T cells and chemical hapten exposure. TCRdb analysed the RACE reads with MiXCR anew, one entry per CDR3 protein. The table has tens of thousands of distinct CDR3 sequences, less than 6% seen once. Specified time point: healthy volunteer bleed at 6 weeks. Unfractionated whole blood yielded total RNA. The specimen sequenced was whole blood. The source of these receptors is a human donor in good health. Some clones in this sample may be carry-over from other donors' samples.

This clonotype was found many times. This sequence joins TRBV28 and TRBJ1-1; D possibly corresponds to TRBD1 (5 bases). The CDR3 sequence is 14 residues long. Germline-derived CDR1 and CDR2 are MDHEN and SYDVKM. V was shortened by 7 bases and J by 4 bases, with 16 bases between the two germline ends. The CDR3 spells CASMEGNRFTEAFF. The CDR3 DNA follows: TGTGCCAGCATGGAGGGGAACCGGTTCACTGAAGCTTTCTTT.

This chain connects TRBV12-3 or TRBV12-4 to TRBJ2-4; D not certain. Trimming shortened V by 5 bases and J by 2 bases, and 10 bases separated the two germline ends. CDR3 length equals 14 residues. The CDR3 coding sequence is TGTGCCAGCAGTCCCTCGTACCCCAAAAACATTCAGTACTTC. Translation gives CASSPSYPKNIQYF.

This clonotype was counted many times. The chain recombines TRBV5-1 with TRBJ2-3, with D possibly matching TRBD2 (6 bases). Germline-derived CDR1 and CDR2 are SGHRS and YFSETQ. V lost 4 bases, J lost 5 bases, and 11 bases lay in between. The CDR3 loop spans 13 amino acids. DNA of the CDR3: TGCGCCAGCAGCATAACCGGGAGAGATACGCAGTATTTT. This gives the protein CASSITGRDTQYF.

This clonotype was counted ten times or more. The CDR3 is CASSPDFGGQETQYF. DNA for the CDR3: TGTGCCAGCAGTCCCGATTTTGGCGGTCAAGAGACCCAGTACTTC. V usage is TRBV6-2 or TRBV6-3 and J usage is TRBJ2-5; no clear D. The V gene's germline CDR1 is MNHEY and CDR2 SVGEGT. The V end was cut by 5 bases, the J end by 2 bases, with 15 bases between. The CDR3 is 15 residues long.

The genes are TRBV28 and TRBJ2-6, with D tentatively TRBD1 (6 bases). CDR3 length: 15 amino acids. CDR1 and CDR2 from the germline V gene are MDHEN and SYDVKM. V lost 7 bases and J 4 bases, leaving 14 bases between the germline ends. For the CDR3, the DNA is TGTGCCAGCACCCGCCCGACAGGCGGGGCCAACGTCCTGACTTTC. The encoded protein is CASTRPTGGANVLTF.

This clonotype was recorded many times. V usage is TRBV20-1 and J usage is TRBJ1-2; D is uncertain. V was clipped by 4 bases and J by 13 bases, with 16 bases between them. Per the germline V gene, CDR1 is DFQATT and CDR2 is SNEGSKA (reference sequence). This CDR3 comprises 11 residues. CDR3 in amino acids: CSATGPSLGTF. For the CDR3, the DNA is TGCAGTGCTACCGGTCCTTCCTTAGGCACCTTC.

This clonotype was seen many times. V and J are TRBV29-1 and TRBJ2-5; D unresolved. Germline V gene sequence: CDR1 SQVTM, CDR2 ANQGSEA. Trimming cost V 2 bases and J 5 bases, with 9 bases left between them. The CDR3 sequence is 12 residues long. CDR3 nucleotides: TGCAGCGTTGAAAAGCTCCTGGAGACCCAGTACTTC. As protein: CSVEKLLETQYF.

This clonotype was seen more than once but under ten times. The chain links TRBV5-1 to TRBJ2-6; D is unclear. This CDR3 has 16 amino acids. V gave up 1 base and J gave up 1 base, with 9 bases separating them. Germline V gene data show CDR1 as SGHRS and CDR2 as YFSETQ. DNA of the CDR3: TGCGCCAGCAGCTTGAGATCAGTTTCTGGGGCCAACGTCCTGACTTTC. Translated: CASSLRSVSGANVLTF.

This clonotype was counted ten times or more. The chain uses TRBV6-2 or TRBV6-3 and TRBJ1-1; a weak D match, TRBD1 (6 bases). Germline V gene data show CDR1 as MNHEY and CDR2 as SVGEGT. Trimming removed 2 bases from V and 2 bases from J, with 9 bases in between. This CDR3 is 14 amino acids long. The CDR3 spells CASSYDRPNTEAFF. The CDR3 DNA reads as TGTGCCAGCAGTTACGACAGGCCCAACACTGAAGCTTTCTTT.

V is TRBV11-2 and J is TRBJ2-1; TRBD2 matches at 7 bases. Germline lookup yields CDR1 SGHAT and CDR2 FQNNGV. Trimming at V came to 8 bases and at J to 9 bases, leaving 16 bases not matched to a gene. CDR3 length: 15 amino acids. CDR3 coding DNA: TGTGCCAGCGCCACTCTAAGCGGGAAAGGCGGTGAGCAGTTCTTC. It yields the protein CASATLSGKGGEQFF.

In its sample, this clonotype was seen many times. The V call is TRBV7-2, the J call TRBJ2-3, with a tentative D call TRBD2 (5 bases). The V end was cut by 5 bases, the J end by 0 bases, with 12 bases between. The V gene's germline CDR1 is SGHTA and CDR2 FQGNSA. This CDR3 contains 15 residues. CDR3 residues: CASSPIAISTDTQYF. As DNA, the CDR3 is TGTGCCAGCAGCCCCATAGCGATTAGCACAGATACGCAGTATTTT.

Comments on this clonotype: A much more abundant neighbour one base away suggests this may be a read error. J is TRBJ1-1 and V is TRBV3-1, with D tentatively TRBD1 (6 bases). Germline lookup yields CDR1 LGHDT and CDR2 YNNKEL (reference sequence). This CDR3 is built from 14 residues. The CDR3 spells CVSSPRDTDTEAFF. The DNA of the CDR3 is TGTGTCAGCAGCCCCAGGGACACGGACACTGAAGCTTTCTTT.

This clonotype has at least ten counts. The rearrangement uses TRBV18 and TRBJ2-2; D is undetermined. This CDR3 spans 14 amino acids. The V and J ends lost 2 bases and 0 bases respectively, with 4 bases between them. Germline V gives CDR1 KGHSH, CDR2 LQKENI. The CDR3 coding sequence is TGTGCCAGCTCACCAGGTTCGAACACCGGGGAGCTGTTTTTT. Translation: CASSPGSNTGELFF.

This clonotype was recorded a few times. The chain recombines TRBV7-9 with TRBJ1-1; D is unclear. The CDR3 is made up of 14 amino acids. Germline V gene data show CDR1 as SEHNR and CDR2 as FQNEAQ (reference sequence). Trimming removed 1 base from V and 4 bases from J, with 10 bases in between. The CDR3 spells CASSLDQALTEAFF. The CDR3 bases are TGTGCCAGCAGCTTAGATCAGGCCCTCACTGAAGCTTTCTTT. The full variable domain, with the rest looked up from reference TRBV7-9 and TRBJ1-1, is DTGVSQNPRHKITKRGQNVTFRCDPISEHNRLYWYRQTLGQGPEFLTYFQNEAQLEKSRLLSDRFSAERPKGSFSTLEIQRTEQGDSAMYLCASSLDQALTEAFFGQGTRLTVV.

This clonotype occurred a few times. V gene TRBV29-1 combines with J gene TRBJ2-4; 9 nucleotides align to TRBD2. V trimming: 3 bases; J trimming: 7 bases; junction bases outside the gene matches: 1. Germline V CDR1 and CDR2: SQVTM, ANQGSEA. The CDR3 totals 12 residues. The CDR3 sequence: CSVDTSGNIQYF. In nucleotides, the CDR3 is TGCAGCGTTGACACTAGCGGGAACATTCAGTACTTC.

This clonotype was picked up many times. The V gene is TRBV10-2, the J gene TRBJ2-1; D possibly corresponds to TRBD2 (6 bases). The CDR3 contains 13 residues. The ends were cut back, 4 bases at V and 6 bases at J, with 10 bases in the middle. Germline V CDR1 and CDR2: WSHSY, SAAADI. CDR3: CASSAGTANEQFF. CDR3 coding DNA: TGCGCCAGCAGTGCGGGGACTGCCAATGAGCAGTTCTTC.

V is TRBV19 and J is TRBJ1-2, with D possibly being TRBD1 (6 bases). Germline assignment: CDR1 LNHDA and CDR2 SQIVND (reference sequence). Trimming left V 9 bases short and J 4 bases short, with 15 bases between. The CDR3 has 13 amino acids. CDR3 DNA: TGTGCCAGCGAAAACAGGGTAGGCTATGGCTACACCTTC. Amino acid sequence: CASENRVGYGYTF.

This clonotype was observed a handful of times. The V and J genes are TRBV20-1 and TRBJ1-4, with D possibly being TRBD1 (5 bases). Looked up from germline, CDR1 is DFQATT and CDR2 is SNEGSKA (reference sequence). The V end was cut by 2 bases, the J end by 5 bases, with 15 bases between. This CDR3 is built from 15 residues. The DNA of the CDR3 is TGCAGTGCTAGAACCCCGACAGAGTTAAATGAAAAACTGTTTTTT. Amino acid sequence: CSARTPTELNEKLFF.

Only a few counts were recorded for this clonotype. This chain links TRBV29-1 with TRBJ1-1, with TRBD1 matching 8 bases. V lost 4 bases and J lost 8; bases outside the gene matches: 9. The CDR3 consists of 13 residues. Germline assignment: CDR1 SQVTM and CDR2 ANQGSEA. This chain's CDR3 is CSVVGQVGSEAFF. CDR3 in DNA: TGCAGCGTTGTGGGACAGGTTGGGTCAGAAGCTTTCTTT.

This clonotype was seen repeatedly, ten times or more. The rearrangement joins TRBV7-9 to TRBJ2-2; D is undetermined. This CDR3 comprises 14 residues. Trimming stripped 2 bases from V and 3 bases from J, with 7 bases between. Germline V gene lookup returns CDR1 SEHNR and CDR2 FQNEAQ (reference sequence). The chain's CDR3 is CASSLFVDTGELFF. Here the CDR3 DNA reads TGTGCCAGCAGCTTATTCGTGGACACCGGGGAGCTGTTTTTT.

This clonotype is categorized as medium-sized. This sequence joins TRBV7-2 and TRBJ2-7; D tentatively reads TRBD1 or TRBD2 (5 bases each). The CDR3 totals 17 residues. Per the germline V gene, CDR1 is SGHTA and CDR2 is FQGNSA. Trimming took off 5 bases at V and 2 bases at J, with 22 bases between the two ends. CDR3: CASSPWPEGRGTYEQYF. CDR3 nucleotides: TGTGCCAGCAGCCCGTGGCCCGAGGGGCGCGGAACCTACGAGCAGTACTTC.